The 30 T cell receptor beta chains listed next were all sequenced from one sample in a study of T cell responses to AZD1222 COVID-19 vaccine. Measured with immunoSEQ multiplex PCR; TCRdb has only the in-frame clones, and not every one. The sample lists roughly 100,000 clones; 70% to 90% were seen once. Sequencing used peripheral blood, obtained on day 0 of AZD1222 vaccination. These receptor sequences come from an adult in good health.

This clone was seen once. The CDR3 DNA sequence: TGTGCCAGCAGCCAAGGGGCACAGGGGGTCGTTCACACTGAAGCTTTCTTT. The encoded protein is CASSQGAQGVVHTEAFF. The rearrangement links TRBV14 to TRBJ1-1; 8 bases agree with TRBD1. CDR3 length: 17 residues. The trim removed 1 base at V and 3 bases at J, leaving 10 bases unmatched. The germline V gene encodes CDR1 SGHDN and CDR2 FVKESK.

The CDR3 protein is CASLPWGNTGELFF. The CDR3 DNA follows: TGTGCCAGCTTGCCTTGGGGGAACACCGGGGAGCTGTTTTTT. The chain recombines TRBV6-5 with TRBJ2-2; no reliable D call. V shed 8 bases and J shed 1 base, with 11 bases lying between them. The CDR3 contains 14 residues. Germline V gene lookup returns CDR1 MNHEY and CDR2 SVGAGI.

The genes are TRBV12-3 or TRBV12-4 and TRBJ1-1, with a tentative D call TRBD1 (5 bases). The CDR3 is 12 residues long. With 5 bases removed from V and 1 base from J, the gap between germline ends came to 5 bases. Here the CDR3 reads CASSGQNTEAFF. The CDR3 DNA follows: TGTGCCAGCAGTGGACAGAACACTGAAGCTTTCTTT.

This chain links TRBV20-1 with TRBJ1-2; maybe TRBD1 (5 bases). V was pared by 6 bases and J by 2 bases, with 19 bases between. Per the germline V gene, CDR1 is DFQATT and CDR2 is SNEGSKA (reference sequence). The CDR3 sequence is 15 residues long. CDR3 in DNA: TGCAGTGCCAGTCCCAATCTACAGGAGAACTATGGCTACACCTTC. Its protein product is CSASPNLQENYGYTF.

The rearrangement joins TRBV21-1 to TRBJ1-5. TRBV21-1 is tagged as a pseudogene. The CDR3 is made up of 18 amino acids. The CDR3 loop reads CASSKAAGQNSTNQPQHF. DNA for the CDR3: TGTGCCAGCAGCAAAGCCGCAGGTCAGAATAGCACCAATCAGCCCCAGCATTTT.

The chain has TRBV6-1 and TRBJ1-5; the match to TRBD1 covers 7 bases. Trimming cost V 4 bases and J 2 bases; bases outside gene matches: 11. Germline V CDR1 and CDR2: MNHNS, SASEGT. The CDR3 is made up of 17 amino acids. In DNA, the CDR3 is TGTGCCAGCAGTGTCTTCAGGGGGGGCGCGGGCAATCAGCCCCAGCATTTT. Amino acid sequence: CASSVFRGGAGNQPQHF.

The V call is TRBV6-1, the J call TRBJ1-2; D unclear. Germline-derived CDR1 and CDR2 are MNHNS and SASEGT. V lost 0 bases and J 0 bases, leaving 14 bases between the germline ends. The CDR3 runs 17 residues. CDR3 sequence: CASSEAGRLATNYGYTF. The DNA for the CDR3 is TGTGCCAGCAGTGAAGCGGGCAGGCTCGCTACTAACTATGGCTACACCTTC.

The gene calls are TRBV27 and TRBJ2-7; 7 bases are a match to TRBD1. The CDR3 totals 14 residues. Germline V CDR1 and CDR2: MNHEY, SMNVEV (reference sequence). With V trimmed by 2 bases and J by 4 bases, 5 bases remained unmatched. In DNA, the CDR3 is TGTGCCAGCAGTTTAGTTGGCAGGGGGTACGAGCAGTACTTC. As protein: CASSLVGRGYEQYF.

This rearrangement joins TRBV5-4 to TRBJ1-1; 7 nucleotides align to TRBD1. J lost 1 base, V lost 5 bases, and 5 bases had no gene match. Germline CDR1 reads SGHNT; CDR2 reads YYREEE (reference sequence). The CDR3 contains 14 residues. The CDR3 spells CASRRDSTNTEAFF. CDR3 sequence (DNA): TGTGCCAGCAGGCGGGACAGCACGAACACTGAAGCTTTCTTT.

V usage is TRBV9 and J usage is TRBJ2-7; 7 bases are a match to TRBD2. The V gene end was trimmed by 4 bases and the J gene end by 5 bases; junction bases not matched to a gene: 15. Germline V lookup: CDR1 SGDLS, CDR2 YYNGEE. The CDR3 contains 16 residues. CDR3 nucleotide sequence: TGTGCCAGCAGCCCCGGACCGGGACTAATCCCACACGAGCAGTACTTC. As protein: CASSPGPGLIPHEQYF.

The chain joins TRBV4-2 to TRBJ1-2; no reliable D call. The CDR3 covers 13 residues. Trimming shortened V by 1 base and J by 6 bases, and 9 bases separated the two germline ends. Germline lookup yields CDR1 LGHNA and CDR2 YNFKEQ. CDR3: CASSQVLADGYTF. CDR3 coding DNA: TGTGCCAGCAGCCAAGTTCTAGCCGATGGCTACACCTTC.

The J gene is TRBJ1-4, the V gene TRBV9; 7 bases match TRBD1. V shed 0 bases and J 1 base; nucleotides not matched to a gene: 12. There are 19 residues in the CDR3. Germline values: CDR1 SGDLS, CDR2 YYNGEE. The CDR3 region is CASSVEALTGFGTNEKLFF. The CDR3 DNA reads TGTGCCAGCAGCGTAGAAGCCTTGACAGGGTTTGGAACTAATGAAAAACTGTTTTTT.

This chain uses TRBV2 with TRBJ2-7, with 8 positions matching TRBD2. Trimming took 3 bases from V and 1 from J; bases not matched to a gene: 8. The CDR3 has 16 residues. Germline assignment: CDR1 SNHLY and CDR2 FYNNEI. The CDR3 DNA reads as TGTGCCAGCAGTGACGACGGGGGGGCCGTTTCCTACGAGCAGTACTTC. Its translation is CASSDDGGAVSYEQYF. Together with reference TRBV2 and TRBJ2-7, the CDR3 gives the full variable domain: EPEVTQTPSHQVTQMGQEVILRCVPISNHLYFYWYRQILGQKVEFLVSFYNNEISEKSEIFDDQFSVERPDGSNFTLKIRSTKLEDSAMYFCASSDDGGAVSYEQYFGPGTRLTVT.

The CDR3 DNA reads as TGTGCCAGCAGCGCCGCGGGGGGGCCTGGGGAGACCCAGTACTTC. Protein: CASSAAGGPGETQYF. This rearrangement joins TRBV7-9 to TRBJ2-5, with 9 positions matching TRBD2. V trimming: 5 bases; J trimming: 5 bases; junction bases outside the gene matches: 9. CDR3 size: 15 residues. Germline V gene sequence: CDR1 SEHNR, CDR2 FQNEAQ (reference sequence).

Comment on this clone: The junction and the germline gene differ at one end; a read error may be behind it. The V call is TRBV2, the J call TRBJ2-2; TRBD1 or TRBD2 may be the D gene (5 bases each). The CDR3 length is 15 residues. CDR1 is SNHLY and CDR2 is FYNNEI in the germline V gene. The CDR3 here is CASSVGALNAGELFF. The CDR3 nucleotides are TGTGCCAGCAGTGTCGGGGCCTTGAACGCCGGGGAGCTGTTTTTT. Looking up the rest from reference TRBV2 and TRBJ2-2 gives the full variable domain: EPEVTQTPSHQVTQMGQEVILRCVPISNHLYFYWYRQILGQKVEFLVSFYNNEISEKSEIFDDQFSVERPDGSNFTLKIRSTKLEDSAMYFCASSVGALNAGELFFGEGSRLTVL.

This sequence joins TRBV2 and TRBJ1-6; D call uncertain. The germline CDR1 and CDR2 sequences are SNHLY and FYNNEI. CDR3 length: 13 residues. Deletions cut 7 bases from V and 6 bases from J, with 10 bases between. Written as DNA, the CDR3 is TGTGCCAGCATGAGTCAGCTTAATTCACCCCTCCACTTT. This sequence encodes CASMSQLNSPLHF.

This clone was recorded a few times. The CDR3 region has the DNA TGTGCCTGGACCCGCTTAACCACTAATGAAAAACTGTTTTTT. This translates into CAWTRLTTNEKLFF. The V and J genes are TRBV30 and TRBJ1-4; no clear D. V lost 4 bases and J 2 bases, leaving 11 bases between the germline ends. Per the germline V gene, CDR1 is GTSNPN and CDR2 is SVGIG (reference sequence). The length of the CDR3 is 14 residues.

V is TRBV9 and J is TRBJ2-7; TRBD2 aligns across 10 bases. J lost 1 base, V lost 4 bases, and 8 bases had no gene match. This CDR3 spans 16 amino acids. Germline-derived CDR1 and CDR2 are SGDLS and YYNGEE. The CDR3 nucleotides read TGTGCCAGCAGCACCCTAGCGGGGGCCCTATCCTACGAGCAGTACTTC. The encoded protein is CASSTLAGALSYEQYF.

A few counts support this clone. The gene calls are TRBV27 and TRBJ2-1; D remains unclear. The CDR3 covers 13 residues. V gave up 3 bases and J gave up 6 bases, with 9 bases separating them. Per germline, CDR1 MNHEY and CDR2 SMNVEV (reference sequence). CDR3: CASSFLRANEQFF. DNA for the CDR3: TGTGCCAGCAGTTTCCTTAGGGCCAATGAGCAGTTCTTC.

This chain joins TRBV28 and TRBJ2-7; no firm D call. CDR1 and CDR2 (germline): MDHEN, SYDVKM. This CDR3 spans 13 amino acids. Trimming removed 3 bases at V and 5 bases at J, with 11 bases between. The CDR3 coding sequence is TGTGCCAGCAGTTTTTTGATCCAACACGAGCAGTACTTC. Residues: CASSFLIQHEQYF.

The gene calls are TRBV6-5 and TRBJ1-2, with D unclear. V lost 2 bases to trimming and J lost 4 bases, with 14 bases between them. The CDR3 runs 15 residues. CDR1 is MNHEY, CDR2 SVGAGI, per germline. CDR3 DNA sequence: TGTGCCAGCAGTTACCGTCGGGAAATCGGCTATGGCTACACCTTC. Its protein product is CASSYRREIGYGYTF.

The chain carries TRBV15 and TRBJ1-1, with a weak D call TRBD1 (5 bases). The CDR3 has 14 residues. Germline V CDR1 and CDR2: LNHNV, YYDKDF (reference sequence). With 5 bases removed from V and 5 bases from J, the gap between germline ends came to 15 bases. CDR3 in DNA: TGTGCCACCAGCCGCCCCAGGGAATTGACTGAAGCTTTCTTT. It encodes CATSRPRELTEAFF.

J is TRBJ1-2 and V is TRBV28; possible D gene TRBD1, 5 bases. This CDR3 is built from 14 residues. With 6 bases removed from V and 8 bases from J, the gap between germline ends came to 19 bases. Germline values: CDR1 MDHEN, CDR2 SYDVKM. The CDR3 sequence is CASRWAGGADGYTF. In DNA form, the CDR3 reads TGTGCCAGCAGATGGGCAGGAGGGGCTGACGGCTACACCTTC.

J is TRBJ1-1 and V is TRBV7-3; D gene uncertain. CDR1 is SGHTA and CDR2 is FQGTGA in the germline V gene. The CDR3 spans 16 residues. With 5 bases removed from V and 4 bases from J, the gap between germline ends came to 20 bases. DNA for the CDR3: TGTGCCAGCAGCCGCTCTGGGCGGGCAGGCGGCACTGAAGCTTTCTTT. It specifies CASSRSGRAGGTEAFF.

J is TRBJ2-7 and V is TRBV5-4; D is ambiguous. The CDR3 sequence is 15 residues long. Germline CDR1 SGHNT, CDR2 YYREEE (reference sequence). V was pared by 0 bases and J by 0 bases, with 10 bases between. CDR3 nucleotide sequence: TGTGCCAGCAGCTTGGAACGGAGCTACTCCTACGAGCAGTACTTC. This sequence encodes CASSLERSYSYEQYF. The entire variable domain, with the rest obtained from reference TRBV5-4 and TRBJ2-7, is as follows: ETGVTQSPTHLIKTRGQQVTLRCSSQSGHNTVSWYQQALGQGPQFIFQYYREEENGRGNFPPRFSGLQFPNYSSELNVNALELDDSALYLCASSLERSYSYEQYFGPGTRLTVT.

The V gene is TRBV11-2, the J gene TRBJ2-2, with 7 positions matching TRBD1. J was trimmed by 5 bases and V by 4 bases; bases with no gene match: 7. Germline V gives CDR1 SGHAT, CDR2 FQNNGV. CDR3 length: 15 residues. CDR3 DNA: TGTGCCAGCAGCTCTCCGGACAGGCATACCGGGGAGCTGTTTTTT. Protein sequence: CASSSPDRHTGELFF.

This chain links TRBV7-8 with TRBJ2-5; TRBD2 is a possible D gene (6 bases). The CDR3 has 14 residues. V was trimmed by 1 base and J by 5 bases, leaving 11 bases between them. The germline V gene encodes CDR1 SGHVS and CDR2 FQNEAQ. In nucleotides, the CDR3 is TGTGCCAGCAGCTTAGGACGGGGGTCGGAGACCCAGTACTTC. Encoded protein: CASSLGRGSETQYF.

V gene TRBV2 combines with J gene TRBJ2-2; tentatively, D is TRBD2 (6 bases). Germline CDR1 is SNHLY and CDR2 is FYNNEI. The CDR3 consists of 15 residues. Trimming removed 7 bases from V and 1 base from J, with 13 bases in between. The CDR3 sequence is CASNTRGWNTGELFF. The CDR3 DNA reads as TGTGCCAGCAATACTCGGGGGTGGAACACCGGGGAGCTGTTTTTT.

This chain connects TRBV7-8 to TRBJ2-3, with D unclear. V was cut by 0 bases and J by 7 bases, with 11 bases left in between. This CDR3 region has 14 residues. Germline-derived CDR1 and CDR2 are SGHVS and FQNEAQ. The CDR3 region is CASSLARAVNTQYF. As DNA, the CDR3 is TGTGCCAGCAGCTTAGCACGGGCCGTGAATACGCAGTATTTT.

The CDR3 loop is CSVRGGEAFF. The DNA of the CDR3 is TGCAGTGTCCGTGGGGGGGAAGCTTTCTTT. This chain joins TRBV20-1 and TRBJ1-1; TRBD1 is a possible D gene (5 bases). Germline V CDR1 and CDR2: DFQATT, SNEGSKA (reference sequence). This CDR3 is built from 10 residues. V was cut by 7 bases and J by 8 bases, with 11 bases left in between.